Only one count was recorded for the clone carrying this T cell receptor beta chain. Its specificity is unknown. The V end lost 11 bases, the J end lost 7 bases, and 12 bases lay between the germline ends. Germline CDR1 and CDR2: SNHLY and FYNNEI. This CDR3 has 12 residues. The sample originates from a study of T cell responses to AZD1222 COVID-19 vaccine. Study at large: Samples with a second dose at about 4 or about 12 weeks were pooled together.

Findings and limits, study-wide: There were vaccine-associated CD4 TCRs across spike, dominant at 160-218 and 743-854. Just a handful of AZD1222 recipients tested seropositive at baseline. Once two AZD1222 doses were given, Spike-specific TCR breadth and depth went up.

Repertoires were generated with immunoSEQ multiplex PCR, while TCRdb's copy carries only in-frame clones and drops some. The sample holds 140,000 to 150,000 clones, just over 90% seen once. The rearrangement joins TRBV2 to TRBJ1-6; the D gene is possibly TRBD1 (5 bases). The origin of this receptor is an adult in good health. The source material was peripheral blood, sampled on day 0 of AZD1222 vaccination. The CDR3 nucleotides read TGTGCCCAGGGAGACGGCAATTCACCCCTCCACTTT. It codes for CAQGDGNSPLHF.